This paragraph covers one T cell receptor beta chain sequence. No antigen is known for it. The sample belongs to a study of graft-versus-host responses after intestinal transplantation. Study in general: Grafts were multivisceral, liver-intestinal, or isolated intestinal.

The assay was immunoSEQ multiplex PCR, and TCRdb's table has in-frame clones only and misses some. The data show 80,000 or so clones, about 90% seen once. Study-wide findings and caveats: Peak levels of circulating GvH clones tracked with early post-transplant HvG declines. Individuals who had graft-donor T cell macrochimerism had allografts that showed high graft-versus-host to host-versus-graft clonal ratios. Among recipient marrow samples, GvH clones were found; some appeared first in ileum or blood.

This CDR3 is 12 amino acids long. CDR1 is GTSNPN, CDR2 SVGIG, per germline (reference sequence). Trimming stripped 3 bases from V and 5 bases from J, with 9 bases between. This receptor was identified in a human patient who received an intestinal transplant, so some T cells may come from the graft donor. The J gene is TRBJ2-3, the V gene TRBV30; D is unclear. The input for sequencing was PBMCs, taken 98 days after intestinal transplantation. The CDR3 sequence is CAWSLSLDTQYF. Here the CDR3 DNA reads TGTGCCTGGAGCCTATCCCTAGATACGCAGTATTTT. Variable domain in full (rest from reference TRBV30 and TRBJ2-3): SQTIHQWPATLVQPVGSPLSLECTVEGTSNPNLYWYRQAAGRGLQLLFYSVGIGQISSEVPQNLSASRPQDRQFILSSKKLLLSDSGFYLCAWSLSLDTQYFGPGTRLTVL.